The rows below give T cell receptor beta chains drawn from one sample of a study of vaccination and CD4 T cells after COVID-19. TCRdb fed the PCR reads into MiXCR, producing one record per CDR3 protein. The sample holds 20,000 to 25,000 distinct CDR3 sequences; 40% to 50% are singletons and the top ten take over 15%. The antigens of these receptors remain unknown. This specimen consisted of CD4+ T cells from blood, cultured in vitro, obtained before SARS-CoV-2 vaccination. These receptor sequences come from a human donor who received a COVID-19 vaccine. Each CDR3 is given with its conserved first and last residue. The D gene is left open where the match is weak. Clone size appears in some rows only: once, few, many, or a class for an expanded clone.

J gene | V gene | D gene | clone size | CDR3 protein | CDR3 DNA
TRBJ2-5 | TRBV11-3 | . | few | CASSFTETQYF | TGTGCCAGCAGCTTCACTGAGACCCAGTACTTC
TRBJ2-7 | TRBV21-1 | . | few | CASSKEGQEGSYEQYF | TGTGCCAGCAGCAAAGAGGGACAGGAAGGATCCTACGAGCAGTACTTC
TRBJ2-2 | TRBV20-1 | . | . | CSARLAGELFF | TGCAGTGCTAGGTTGGCCGGGGAGCTGTTTTTT
TRBJ2-5 | TRBV20-1 | TRBD2 | . | CSAATSWLETQYF | TGCAGTGCCGCGACTAGCTGGTTAGAGACCCAGTACTTC
TRBJ1-2 | TRBV15 | . | . | CATREAGGQIYGYTF | TGTGCCACCAGGGAGGCCGGGGGACAAATCTATGGCTACACCTTC
TRBJ1-2 | TRBV19 | TRBD1 | . | CASSVRGLTPLYGYTF | TGTGCCAGTAGTGTCAGGGGGCTCACGCCCCTCTATGGCTACACCTTC
TRBJ2-7 | TRBV20-1 | TRBD2 | . | CSASNGLAGSYEQYF | TGCAGTGCTAGTAATGGACTAGCGGGGTCCTACGAGCAGTACTTC
TRBJ1-6 | TRBV27 | . | . | CASSLSSWTHRGTPLHF | TGTGCCAGCAGTTTATCGAGCTGGACCCATCGTGGGACACCCCTCCACTTT
TRBJ2-7 | TRBV27 | . | . | CASSPRVAYEQYF | TGTGCCAGCAGCCCTAGGGTAGCCTACGAGCAGTACTTC
TRBJ2-1 | TRBV24-1 | TRBD2 | once | CATWNGRGSSDEQFF | TGTGCCACTTGGAATGGGCGGGGGAGTTCTGATGAGCAGTTCTTC
TRBJ2-7 | TRBV19 | TRBD1 | . | CASSMRTGIRYEQYF | TGTGCCAGTAGTATGAGGACAGGGATTCGCTACGAGCAGTACTTC
TRBJ2-3 | TRBV20-1 | . | . | CSARDRLLATDTQYF | TGCAGTGCTAGAGATCGACTATTGGCCACAGATACGCAGTATTTT
TRBJ1-5 | TRBV6-5 | TRBD1 | few | CASSFAGGNYQPQHF | TGTGCCAGCAGTTTCGCAGGGGGCAATTATCAGCCCCAGCATTTT
TRBJ2-5 | TRBV10-3 | TRBD1 | . | CAIRGTGSGSETQYF | TGTGCCATCAGGGGGACAGGGTCTGGTTCAGAGACCCAGTACTTC
TRBJ2-2 | TRBV20-1 | . | . | CSARDHTGELFF | TGCAGTGCTAGAGATCATACCGGGGAGCTGTTTTTT
TRBJ2-1 | TRBV6-2/TRBV6-3 | . | . | CASSYPGVHNEQFF | TGTGCCAGCAGTTACCCAGGGGTGCACAATGAGCAGTTCTTC
TRBJ2-1 | TRBV19 | . | . | CASTQNWGFRGNEQFF | TGTGCCAGTACTCAAAATTGGGGGTTTAGGGGCAATGAGCAGTTCTTC
TRBJ2-5 | TRBV7-2 | . | few | CASSLLGLSAETQYF | TGTGCCAGCAGCTTGCTTGGGTTGTCGGCGGAGACCCAGTACTTC
TRBJ1-2 | TRBV12-3/TRBV12-4 | . | . | CASSFQHRTFGYTF | TGTGCCAGCAGTTTCCAGCACCGCACCTTTGGCTACACCTTC
TRBJ1-5 | TRBV2 | TRBD1 | . | CASSGRTGNNQPQHF | TGTGCCAGCAGTGGCAGGACAGGGAACAATCAGCCCCAGCATTTT
TRBJ2-2 | TRBV2 | . | few | CASSEMANTGELFF | TGTGCCAGCAGTGAGATGGCGAACACCGGGGAGCTGTTTTTT
TRBJ1-1 | TRBV7-3 | . | . | CASSLSPGGTEAFF | TGTGCCAGCAGCTTAAGCCCGGGAGGGACTGAAGCTTTCTTT
TRBJ2-7 | TRBV11-3 | . | . | CASSLFWDSEQYF | TGTGCCAGCAGCTTATTCTGGGATAGCGAGCAGTACTTC
TRBJ2-7 | TRBV27 | TRBD2 | once | CASSLGIGGAGGLYEQYF | TGTGCCAGCAGTTTAGGTATAGGCGGGGCGGGGGGACTCTACGAGCAGTACTTC
TRBJ1-1 | TRBV30 | . | few | CAWSRRTVTEAFF | TGTGCCTGGAGCAGAAGGACTGTCACTGAAGCTTTCTTT
TRBJ2-5 | TRBV5-1 | . | . | CASSSTGETQYF | TGCGCCAGCAGCTCCACGGGGGAGACCCAGTACTTC
TRBJ2-7 | TRBV6-1 | . | once | CASSEGPYEQYF | TGTGCCAGCAGTGAAGGGCCTTACGAGCAGTACTTC
TRBJ2-3 | TRBV12-3/TRBV12-4 | TRBD2 | . | CASTLAGGRTDTQYF | TGTGCCAGCACCTTAGCGGGGGGGAGGACAGATACGCAGTATTTT
TRBJ2-7 | TRBV20-1 | . | few | CSASARVSYEQYF | TGCAGTGCTAGTGCGCGGGTGTCCTACGAGCAGTACTTC
TRBJ1-1 | TRBV20-1 | . | few | CSASGGFGYTEAFF | TGCAGTGCCTCGGGCGGGTTTGGGTACACTGAAGCTTTCTTT
TRBJ2-5 | TRBV5-4 | . | . | CASSAQPGAGRETQYF | TGTGCCAGCAGCGCACAACCGGGGGCAGGAAGAGAAACCCAGTACTTC
TRBJ2-7 | TRBV19 | . | . | CASSRNVAEAYEQYF | TGTGCCAGTAGTAGAAACGTTGCGGAGGCATACGAGCAGTACTTC
TRBJ2-3 | TRBV5-8 | TRBD1 | few | CASSPGTAWVSDTQYF | TGTGCCAGCAGCCCTGGGACAGCTTGGGTATCAGATACGCAGTATTTT
TRBJ1-1 | TRBV19 | TRBD1 | . | CASSAYRGGVITEAFF | TGTGCCAGTAGTGCCTACAGGGGGGGTGTTATCACTGAAGCTTTCTTT
TRBJ1-1 | TRBV5-4 | . | . | CASRTEGGRGGAFF | TGTGCCAGCAGGACTGAGGGGGGGCGCGGGGGAGCTTTCTTT
TRBJ1-4 | TRBV30 | . | . | CAWSVLGLGAGKLFF | TGTGCCTGGAGTGTACTGGGACTAGGTGCGGGAAAACTGTTTTTT
TRBJ1-1 | TRBV7-8 | TRBD1 | few | CASSLEGQKAFF | TGTGCCAGCAGCTTAGAGGGACAGAAAGCTTTCTTT
TRBJ2-6 | TRBV19 | TRBD1 | . | CASWTGRIGANVLTF | TGTGCCAGTTGGACAGGCAGAATTGGGGCCAACGTCCTGACTTTC
TRBJ2-1 | TRBV20-1 | TRBD2 | . | CSASRGLAASDEQFF | TGCAGTGCCAGCCGGGGACTAGCGGCTTCGGATGAGCAGTTCTTC
TRBJ1-3 | TRBV7-8 | . | . | CASSSQPWGSGNTIYF | TGTGCCAGCAGCTCCCAGCCCTGGGGCTCTGGAAACACCATATATTTT
TRBJ2-3 | TRBV6-1 | . | few | CASSPSVTSTDTQYF | TGTGCCAGCAGCCCTAGCGTTACTAGCACAGATACGCAGTATTTT
TRBJ1-2 | TRBV20-1 | . | once | CSALGQAHRGGYTF | TGCAGTGCACTGGGACAAGCCCACCGGGGGGGCTACACCTTC
TRBJ1-1 | TRBV7-3 | . | . | CASSLSGGGTEAFF | TGTGCCAGCAGCTTATCGGGCGGAGGGACTGAAGCTTTCTTT
TRBJ2-6 | TRBV7-2 | TRBD2 | few | CASSRVAGGLGGANVLTF | TGTGCCAGCAGCCGCGTAGCGGGGGGTTTAGGTGGGGCCAACGTCCTGACTTTC
TRBJ2-3 | TRBV2 | TRBD1 | . | CASSGQGVLDTQYF | TGTGCCAGCAGTGGACAGGGGGTCCTCGATACGCAGTATTTT
TRBJ2-7 | TRBV6-1 | TRBD1 | . | CASSPGTAYYEQYF | TGTGCCAGCAGCCCGGGGACAGCTTACTACGAGCAGTACTTC